The 11 T cell receptor beta chains below were found in one sample sequenced in a study of spatial heterogeneity in lung cancer. As for time point: sample taken at primary tumor resection. Researchers sequenced whole RNA taken from tumor, nontumor lung or frozen PBMC without sorting. TCRdb processed the 5' RACE reads anew with MiXCR; each CDR3 protein has one entry. The table records tens of thousands of distinct CDR3 sequences, 7.5% to 8.5% of them present only once. The sequencing here drew on PBMCs, taken at surgery. The source of these receptors is a female donor with early-stage non-small cell lung cancer.

On this clonotype itself: The junction and the germline gene differ at one end; a read error may be behind it. The CDR3: CASSLARSGLNTEELFF. The CDR3 nucleotides are TGTGCCAGCAGCTTAGCGCGCAGCGGGCTGAACACCGAGGAGCTGTTTTTT. V and J are TRBV7-2 and TRBJ2-2; perhaps TRBD2 as D (6 bases). The CDR3 covers 17 residues. CDR1 is SGHTA, CDR2 FQGNSA, per germline.

This clonotype turned up a few times. This chain connects TRBV14 to TRBJ2-1; TRBD2 matches at 11 bases. With 3 bases clipped from V and 8 bases from J, the junction kept 6 bases outside the gene matches. Germline values: CDR1 SGHDN, CDR2 FVKESK. The CDR3 extends over 15 amino acids. CDR3 sequence: CASSQALAGDDEQFF. CDR3 nucleotide sequence: TGTGCCAGCAGCCAGGCACTAGCGGGAGACGATGAGCAGTTCTTC.

This clonotype was counted many times. The chain uses TRBV24-1 and TRBJ2-1; D ambiguous. The CDR3 has 15 residues. Germline V CDR1 and CDR2: KGHDR, SFDVKD. V was cut by 3 bases and J by 2 bases, with 10 bases left in between. CDR3 in amino acids: CATSDLLSPYNEQFF. The CDR3 DNA reads TGTGCCACCAGTGATCTTCTCAGCCCCTACAATGAGCAGTTCTTC.

The chain combines TRBV9 with TRBJ1-1, with 10 bases identical to TRBD1. The CDR3 consists of 14 residues. V was pared by 4 bases and J by 4 bases, with 4 bases of the junction left unmatched. The germline V gene has CDR1 SGDLS and CDR2 YYNGEE. This chain's CDR3 is CASSFRDRGTEAFF. CDR3 bases: TGTGCCAGCAGCTTCCGGGACAGGGGCACTGAAGCTTTCTTT.

V gene TRBV7-9 combines with J gene TRBJ2-7; 10 bases fit TRBD1. CDR1 is SEHNR and CDR2 is FQNEAQ in the germline V gene (reference sequence). The ends lost 6 bases at V and 2 bases at J; junction bases unmatched: 7. The CDR3 contains 15 residues. The CDR3 loop is CASSSGQGDTYEQYV. CDR3 DNA: TGTGCCAGCAGTTCCGGACAGGGGGACACCTACGAGCAGTACGTC.

This clonotype has only a few counts. The CDR3 nucleotides are TGTGCCAGCAGTGAGGGACAGGGTAACTATGGCTACACCTTC. Encoded protein: CASSEGQGNYGYTF. The chain links TRBV28 to TRBJ1-2; 9 positions agree with TRBD1. The J segment lost 1 base and the V segment lost 5 bases, leaving 2 bases of the junction unmatched. CDR1 is MDHEN and CDR2 is SYDVKM in the germline V gene. This CDR3 spans 14 amino acids.

As concerns this clonotype: This could be a read error, since a much larger clone is one nucleotide away. The rearrangement uses TRBV9 and TRBJ2-1; 8 bases align to TRBD1. Germline assignment: CDR1 SGDLS and CDR2 YYNGEE. The CDR3 covers 14 residues. CDR3 coding DNA: TGTGCCAGCAGCGCCCAGGGGGCCGGTAATGAGCAGATCTTC. Translation gives CASSAQGAGNEQIF.

This chain joins TRBV9 and TRBJ1-1, with D hard to call. CDR3 length: 14 residues. Trimming stripped 0 bases from V and 0 bases from J, with 6 bases between. CDR1 is SGDLS, CDR2 YYNGEE, per germline. The CDR3 DNA sequence: TGTGCCAGCAGCGTAGAGGGCTTGAACACTGAAGCTTTCTTT. The encoded protein is CASSVEGLNTEAFF.

This clonotype was recorded only once. This chain links TRBV21-1 with TRBJ1-1. TRBV21-1 is deemed a pseudogene. The CDR3 extends over 14 amino acids. The DNA for the CDR3 is TGTGCCAGCAGCAAAGTTCGCGAAGTTACTGAAGCTTTCTTT. Translating gives CASSKVREVTEAFF.

This clonotype has at least ten counts. This chain uses TRBV3-1 with TRBJ2-3; 8 bases fit TRBD2. Germline V gives CDR1 LGHDT, CDR2 YNNKEL (reference sequence). Germline trimming cut 4 bases from V and 0 bases from J; bases unmatched to any gene: 3. There are 15 residues in the CDR3. The CDR3 sequence is CASSRAGASTDTQYF. CDR3 in DNA: TGTGCCAGCAGCCGAGCGGGGGCCAGCACAGATACGCAGTATTTT.

There are many counts of this clonotype. V usage is TRBV29-1 and J usage is TRBJ2-2, with 8 bases identical to TRBD1. The CDR3 covers 14 residues. Germline assignment: CDR1 SQVTM and CDR2 ANQGSEA. Germline trimming cut 1 base from V and 4 bases from J; bases unmatched to any gene: 2. CDR3 sequence: CSVEVGQGTGELFF. The CDR3 DNA sequence: TGCAGCGTTGAAGTTGGACAGGGCACCGGGGAGCTGTTTTTT.